Sequencing of this TCR beta chain was carried out in a study of molecular identifiers for immune sequencing clone quantification. The sample holds a few counts of this clonotype. One junction end disagrees with the germline gene, perhaps due to a read error. CDR1 is SSHAT, CDR2 FNYEAQ, per germline (reference sequence). The CDR3 extends over 13 amino acids. One entry per CDR3 protein results from TCRdb running MiXCR on the PCR reads. The top ten hold 7.1% of the sample, which has about 40,000 distinct CDR3 sequences, about 18% seen once. The receptor's source is a human donor in good health. Some libraries in this study had Jurkat cell RNA spiked in. Sequenced input: naive CD8+ T cells from blood, with Jurkat cell RNA spiked in. Regarding subset: FACS-sorted CD8+CD4-CCR7+CD45RA+ naive T cells. The chain joins TRBV7-7 to TRBJ2-5; TRBD2 agrees at 7 bases. This CDR3 reads CASSWGGSETQYF. The CDR3 coding sequence is TGTGCTAGCAGCTGGGGGGGAAGTGAGACCCAGTACTTC.